The present T cell receptor (beta chain) was sequenced within a study of beta chain features in type 1 diabetes. Study-wide context: What patients shared with healthy donors was a similar profile of age, gender and cell yields.

Sequenced material consisted of expressed TCRB transcripts (all of the isolated RNA was reverse transcribed). Each sample of naive, central memory or regulatory T cells had, on average, approximately 3.5 million reads. Profiled with immunoSEQ multiplex PCR; TCRdb holds only in-frame clones, not every one. The table lists 350,000 to 400,000 clones, about 15% of them singletons. Trimming removed 8 bases from V and 3 bases from J, with 17 bases in between. Per germline, CDR1 MNHEY and CDR2 SVGAGI. The CDR3 contains 14 residues. The chain has TRBV6-5 and TRBJ2-7, with a tentative D call TRBD2 (6 bases). This receptor was identified in a young woman in good health. Material: naive CD4+ T cells from blood. CDR3 loop: CASGSGERVYEQYF. Written as DNA, the CDR3 is TGTGCCAGCGGGTCGGGGGAGCGTGTCTACGAGCAGTACTTC.